This record looks at one TCR beta chain sequence and its context. Antigen specificity is unknown. The data stem from a study of cytomegalovirus exposure and HLA in healthy donors. Regarding the study as a whole: For most TCR sequences rarity was the rule, although some public TCRs occurred in many donors.

The PCR made use of 60 Vbeta and 13 Jbeta primers. Some clones are missing from TCRdb's copy, which holds only in-frame ones; the method was immunoSEQ multiplex PCR. The sample consists of 130,000 to 150,000 clones, 73% of them appearing once. Trimming left V 5 bases short and J 5 bases short, with 13 bases between. From germline, CDR1 is SGHTA and CDR2 FQGNSA. The length of the CDR3 is 14 residues. This chain links TRBV7-2 with TRBJ2-1; unclear D gene. Sequences were obtained from PBMCs. The TCR comes from a woman aged 18 to 35 in good health and CMV-seronegative. The CDR3 region is CASSPPNGNNEQFF. The CDR3 nucleotides are TGTGCCAGCAGCCCTCCTAATGGTAACAATGAGCAGTTCTTC. The variable domain in full, with the rest retrieved from reference TRBV7-2 and TRBJ2-1, is GAGVSQSPSNKVTEKGKDVELRCDPISGHTALYWYRQSLGQGLEFLIYFQGNSAPDKSGLPSDRFSAERTGGSVSTLTIQRTQQEDSAVYLCASSPPNGNNEQFFGPGTRLTVL.